This T cell receptor beta chain is from a study of cytomegalovirus exposure and HLA in healthy donors. Findings and limits, study-wide: In an earlier analysis, about 87% or about 30%: the productive usage of most TCR beta V segments.

The donors comprised healthy bone marrow donors. Use of 60 Vbeta and 13 Jbeta primers characterized the PCR. Profiling relied on immunoSEQ multiplex PCR, and the TCRdb table lists in-frame clones only, not all of them. The sample lists about 210,000 clones, more than 65% occurring once. A word on this clone: The target antigen is unknown.

The CDR3 loop spans 15 amino acids. CDR1 is GTSNPN and CDR2 is SVGIG in the germline V gene (reference sequence). The V gene lost 3 bases and the J gene lost 4 bases, with 16 bases spanning the gap. The sequencing sample was made of PBMCs. The chain carries TRBV30 and TRBJ1-3; D possibly corresponds to TRBD1 (5 bases). The sequence came from a man in his forties in good health and CMV-seropositive. CDR3 loop: CAWSPRVGSGNTIYF. The DNA for the CDR3 is TGTGCCTGGAGCCCCAGGGTGGGGTCGGGAAACACCATATATTTT. The variable domain in full, with the rest retrieved from reference TRBV30 and TRBJ1-3, is SQTIHQWPATLVQPVGSPLSLECTVEGTSNPNLYWYRQAAGRGLQLLFYSVGIGQISSEVPQNLSASRPQDRQFILSSKKLLLSDSGFYLCAWSPRVGSGNTIYFGEGSWLTVV.